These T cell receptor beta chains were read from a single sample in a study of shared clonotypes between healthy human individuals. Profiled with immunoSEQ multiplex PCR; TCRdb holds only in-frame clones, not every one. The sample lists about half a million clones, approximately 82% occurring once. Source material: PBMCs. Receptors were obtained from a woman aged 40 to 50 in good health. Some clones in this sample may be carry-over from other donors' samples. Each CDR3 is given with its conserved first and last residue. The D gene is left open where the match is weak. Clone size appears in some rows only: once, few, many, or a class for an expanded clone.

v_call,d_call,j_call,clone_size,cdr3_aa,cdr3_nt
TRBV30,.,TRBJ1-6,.,CAWRTVEAPLHF,TGTGCCTGGAGGACAGTAGAGGCACCCCTCCACTTT
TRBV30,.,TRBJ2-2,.,CAWSVPPQRELFF,TGTGCCTGGAGTGTACCTCCCCAGAGGGAGCTGTTTTTT
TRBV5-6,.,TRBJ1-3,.,CASSLYGLGNTIYF,TGTGCCAGCAGCTTGTATGGGCTAGGAAACACCATATATTTT
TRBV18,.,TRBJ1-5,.,CASSPGLRGDQPQHF,TGTGCCAGCTCACCGGGGTTGCGGGGGGATCAGCCCCAGCATTTT
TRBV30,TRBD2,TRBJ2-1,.,CAFGLAGQPYNEQFF,TGTGCCTTTGGACTAGCGGGACAACCCTACAATGAGCAGTTCTTC
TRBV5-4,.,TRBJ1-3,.,CASSKAGELNTIYF,TGTGCCAGCAGCAAAGCAGGGGAGCTAAACACCATATATTTT
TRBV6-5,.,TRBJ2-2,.,CASSYPTGRGTGELFF,TGTGCCAGCAGTTACCCTACGGGGCGGGGTACCGGGGAGCTGTTTTTT
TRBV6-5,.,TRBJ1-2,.,CASSRDRLYTF,TGTGCCAGCAGCCGTGACAGGCTCTACACCTTC
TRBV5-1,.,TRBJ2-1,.,CASSLLGSSANMGNEQFF,TGCGCCAGCAGCTTGCTAGGATCTAGCGCGAATATGGGCAATGAGCAGTTCTTC
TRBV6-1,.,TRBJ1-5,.,CASSAIQVPNQPQHF,TGTGCCAGCAGTGCAATCCAGGTCCCCAATCAGCCCCAGCATTTT
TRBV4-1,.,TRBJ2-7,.,CASSLAVPYEQYF,TGCGCCAGCAGCCTTGCGGTACCCTACGAGCAGTACTTC
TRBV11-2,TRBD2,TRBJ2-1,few,CASAGTSGSNEQFF,TGTGCCAGCGCCGGGACTAGCGGGAGCAATGAGCAGTTCTTC
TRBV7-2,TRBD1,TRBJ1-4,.,CASSLPTGQNEKLFF,TGTGCCAGCAGCTTACCAACGGGACAGAATGAAAAACTGTTTTTT
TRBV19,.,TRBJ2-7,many,CASDGGYEQYF,TGTGCCAGTGACGGGGGCTACGAGCAGTACTTC
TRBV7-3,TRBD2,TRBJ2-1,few,CASSSGGTSSYNEQFF,TGTGCCAGCAGCTCCGGGGGGACTAGTAGTTACAATGAGCAGTTCTTC
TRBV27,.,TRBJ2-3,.,CASSSDGLAAPSTDTQYF,TGTGCCAGCAGTTCCGACGGTTTGGCGGCCCCGAGCACAGATACGCAGTATTTT
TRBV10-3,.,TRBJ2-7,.,CAISDNYEQYF,TGTGCCATCAGTGACAACTACGAGCAGTACTTC
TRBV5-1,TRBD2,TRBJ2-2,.,CASSLVTTAGAGELFF,TGCGCCAGCAGCTTGGTGACTACCGCGGGGGCCGGGGAGCTGTTTTTT
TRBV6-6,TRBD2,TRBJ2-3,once,CASSTTSGSWTDTQYF,TGTGCCAGCAGCACAACTAGCGGGAGTTGGACAGATACGCAGTATTTT
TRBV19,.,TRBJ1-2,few,CASTALNSDGYTF,TGTGCCAGTACCGCCCTCAACTCAGATGGCTACACCTTC
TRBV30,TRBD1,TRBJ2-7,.,CAWSLGRQGYYEQYF,TGTGCCTGGAGCTTGGGCAGACAGGGGTACTACGAGCAGTACTTC
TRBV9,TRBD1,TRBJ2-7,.,CASSGDRDYEQYF,TGTGCCAGCAGCGGCGACAGGGACTACGAGCAGTACTTC
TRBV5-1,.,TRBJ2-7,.,CASSLEESGYEQYF,TGCGCCAGCAGCTTGGAGGAGTCGGGTTACGAGCAGTACTTC
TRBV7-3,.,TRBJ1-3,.,CASSLTLARAVSGNTIYF,TGTGCCAGCAGCTTAACGTTGGCCAGGGCGGTCTCTGGAAACACCATATATTTT
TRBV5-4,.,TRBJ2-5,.,CASTLGRGGETQYF,TGTGCCAGCACCTTGGGCAGGGGCGGAGAGACCCAGTACTTC
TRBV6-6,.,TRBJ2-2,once,CASSKSGTRNTGELFF,TGTGCCAGCAGTAAATCCGGGACGAGAAACACCGGGGAGCTGTTTTTT
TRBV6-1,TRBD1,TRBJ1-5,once,CASSGEQGDQPQHF,TGTGCCAGCAGTGGAGAACAGGGGGATCAGCCCCAGCATTTT
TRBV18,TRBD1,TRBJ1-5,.,CASSPTGTGNQPQHF,TGTGCCAGCTCGCCAACCGGGACAGGGAATCAGCCCCAGCATTTT
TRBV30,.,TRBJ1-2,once,CAWSSYYGYTF,TGTGCCTGGTCCAGCTACTATGGCTACACCTTC
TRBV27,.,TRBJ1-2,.,CASSEQGTGYTF,TGTGCCAGCAGCGAACAGGGAACTGGCTACACCTTC
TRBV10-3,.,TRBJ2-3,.,CAISPDPSTDTQYF,TGTGCCATCAGCCCAGATCCTAGCACAGATACGCAGTATTTT
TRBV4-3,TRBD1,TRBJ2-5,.,CASSQDFDRVETQYF,TGCGCCAGCAGCCAAGATTTCGACAGGGTAGAGACCCAGTACTTC
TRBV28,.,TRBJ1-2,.,CATGPLRGYTF,TGTGCCACCGGCCCACTGCGCGGCTACACCTTC
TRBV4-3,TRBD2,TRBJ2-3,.,CASSQDTSDSTDTQYF,TGCGCCAGCAGCCAAGACACTAGCGATAGCACAGATACGCAGTATTTT
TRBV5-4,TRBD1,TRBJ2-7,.,CASSPQGAYEQYF,TGTGCCAGCAGCCCACAGGGGGCCTACGAGCAGTACTTC
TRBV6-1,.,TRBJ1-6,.,CASTVSGSYNSPLHF,TGTGCCAGCACCGTATCAGGGTCCTATAATTCACCCCTCCACTTT
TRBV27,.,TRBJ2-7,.,CASRLGSSYEQYF,TGTGCCAGCAGACTGGGAAGCTCCTACGAGCAGTACTTC
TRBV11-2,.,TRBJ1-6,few,CASSLGNSPLHF,TGTGCCAGCAGCCTAGGAAATTCACCCCTCCACTTT
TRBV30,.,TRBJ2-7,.,CAWSAQDRKQYF,TGTGCCTGGAGTGCCCAAGACAGGAAGCAGTACTTC
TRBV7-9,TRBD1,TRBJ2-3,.,CASSFTGGGTDTQYF,TGTGCCAGCAGCTTTACAGGGGGCGGCACAGATACGCAGTATTTT
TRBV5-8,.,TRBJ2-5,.,CASSLYYQETQYF,TGTGCCAGCAGCTTGTATTACCAAGAGACCCAGTACTTC
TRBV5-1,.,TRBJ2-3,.,CASSARDSGDTQYF,TGCGCCAGCAGCGCCCGGGACAGCGGGGATACGCAGTATTTT
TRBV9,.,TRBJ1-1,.,CASSVGPDGEAFF,TGTGCCAGCAGCGTAGGACCCGACGGTGAAGCTTTCTTT
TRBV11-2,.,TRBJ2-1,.,CASSLAPNPEGQFF,TGTGCCAGCAGCTTGGCACCCAACCCGGAAGGGCAGTTCTTC
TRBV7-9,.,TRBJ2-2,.,CASSPQGTGELFF,TGTGCCAGCAGCCCCCAGGGTACCGGGGAGCTGTTTTTT
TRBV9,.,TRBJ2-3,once,CASSTRRGLSTDTQYF,TGTGCCAGCAGCACTCGGAGGGGGCTAAGCACAGATACGCAGTATTTT
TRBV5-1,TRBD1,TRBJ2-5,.,CASSLGTGETQYF,TGCGCCAGCAGCCTAGGGACAGGAGAGACCCAGTACTTC
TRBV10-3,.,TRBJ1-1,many,CAIREWGAYTEAFF,TGTGCCATCAGAGAGTGGGGGGCTTACACTGAAGCTTTCTTT
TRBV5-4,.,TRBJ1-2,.,CASSLAGVVYGYTF,TGTGCCAGCAGCTTGGCAGGGGTAGTCTATGGCTACACCTTC
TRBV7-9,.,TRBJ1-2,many,CASSRDSIGYTF,TGTGCCAGCAGCCGAGACAGTATCGGCTACACCTTC
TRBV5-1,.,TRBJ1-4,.,CASSLGQGGEKLFF,TGCGCCAGCAGCTTGGGGCAGGGTGGTGAAAAACTGTTTTTT